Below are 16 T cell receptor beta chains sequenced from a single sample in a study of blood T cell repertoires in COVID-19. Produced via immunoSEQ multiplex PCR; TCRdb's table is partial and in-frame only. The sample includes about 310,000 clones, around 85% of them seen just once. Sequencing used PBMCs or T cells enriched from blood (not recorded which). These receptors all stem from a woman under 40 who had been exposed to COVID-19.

Here the CDR3 DNA reads TGTGCCAGCAGCCCGACCGGACGACCGGGACAGGGAACAAGAAACATTCAGTACTTC. Translation gives CASSPTGRPGQGTRNIQYF. The rearrangement uses TRBV7-3 and TRBJ2-4; 9 bases line up with TRBD1. The J segment lost 6 bases and the V segment lost 5 bases, leaving 20 bases of the junction unmatched. Germline CDR1 reads SGHTA; CDR2 reads FQGTGA. The CDR3 extends over 19 amino acids.

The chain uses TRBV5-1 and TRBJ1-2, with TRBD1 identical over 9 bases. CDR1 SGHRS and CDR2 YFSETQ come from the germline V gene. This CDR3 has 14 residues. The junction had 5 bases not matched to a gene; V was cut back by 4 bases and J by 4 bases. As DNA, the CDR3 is TGCGCCAGCAGCGTCGGGACAGGGAGCTATGGCTACACCTTC. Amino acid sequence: CASSVGTGSYGYTF. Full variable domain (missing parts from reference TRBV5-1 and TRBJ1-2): KAGVTQTPRYLIKTRGQQVTLSCSPISGHRSVSWYQQTPGQGLQFLFEYFSETQRNKGNFPGRFSGRQFSNSRSEMNVSTLELGDSALYLCASSVGTGSYGYTFGSGTRLTVV.

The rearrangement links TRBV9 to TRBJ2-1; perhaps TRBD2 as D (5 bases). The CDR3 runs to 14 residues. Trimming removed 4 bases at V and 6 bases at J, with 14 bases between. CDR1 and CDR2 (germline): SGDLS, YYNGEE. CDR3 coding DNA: TGTGCCAGCAGCCTATACGAGGGAATCAATGAGCAGTTCTTC. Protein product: CASSLYEGINEQFF.

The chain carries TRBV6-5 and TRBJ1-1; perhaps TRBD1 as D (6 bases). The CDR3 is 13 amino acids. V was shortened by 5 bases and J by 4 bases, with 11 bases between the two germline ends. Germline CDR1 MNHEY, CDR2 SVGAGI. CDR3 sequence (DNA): TGTGCCAGCAGTCGCCAGGGGACCACTGAAGCTTTCTTT. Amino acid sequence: CASSRQGTTEAFF.

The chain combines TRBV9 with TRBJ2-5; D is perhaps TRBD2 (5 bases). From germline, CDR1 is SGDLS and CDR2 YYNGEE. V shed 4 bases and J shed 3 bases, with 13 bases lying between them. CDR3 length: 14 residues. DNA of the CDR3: TGTGCCAGCAGCTTGGCGGGTGGTAAAGAGACCCAGTACTTC. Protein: CASSLAGGKETQYF.

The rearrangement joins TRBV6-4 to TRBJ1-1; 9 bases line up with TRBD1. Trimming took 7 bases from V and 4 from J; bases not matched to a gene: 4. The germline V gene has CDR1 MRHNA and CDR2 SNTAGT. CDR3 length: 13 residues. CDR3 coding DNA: TGTGCCAGCAACCGACAGGGGGGCACTGAAGCTTTCTTT. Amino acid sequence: CASNRQGGTEAFF.

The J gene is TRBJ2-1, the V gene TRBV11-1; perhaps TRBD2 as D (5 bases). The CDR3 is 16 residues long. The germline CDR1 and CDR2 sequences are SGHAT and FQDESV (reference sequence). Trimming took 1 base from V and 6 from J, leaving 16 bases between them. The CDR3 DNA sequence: TGTGCCAGCAGCTTAGAGATCGGGGTGGGTGTCAATGAGCAGTTCTTC. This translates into CASSLEIGVGVNEQFF. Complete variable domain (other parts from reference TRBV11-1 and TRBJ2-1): EAEVAQSPRYKITEKSQAVAFWCDPISGHATLYWYRQILGQGPELLVQFQDESVVDDSQLPKDRFSAERLKGVDSTLKIQPAELGDSAMYLCASSLEIGVGVNEQFFGPGTRLTVL.

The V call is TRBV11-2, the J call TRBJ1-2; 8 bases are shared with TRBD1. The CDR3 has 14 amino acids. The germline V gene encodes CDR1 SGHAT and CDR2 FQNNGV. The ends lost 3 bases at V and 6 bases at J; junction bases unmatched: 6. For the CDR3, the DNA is TGTGCCAGCAGCTTGGCGGACAGGGATAATGGCTACACCTTC. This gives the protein CASSLADRDNGYTF. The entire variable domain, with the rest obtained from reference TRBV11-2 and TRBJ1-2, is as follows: EAGVAQSPRYKIIEKRQSVAFWCNPISGHATLYWYQQILGQGPKLLIQFQNNGVVDDSQLPKDRFSAERLKGVDSTLKIQPAKLEDSAVYLCASSLADRDNGYTFGSGTRLTVV.

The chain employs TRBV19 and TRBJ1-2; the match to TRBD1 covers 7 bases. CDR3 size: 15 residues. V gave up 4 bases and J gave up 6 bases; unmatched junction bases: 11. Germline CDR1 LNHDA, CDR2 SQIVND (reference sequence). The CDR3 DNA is TGTGCCAGTAGTACCCCACAGGGGATATCGAATGGCTACACCTTC. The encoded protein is CASSTPQGISNGYTF.

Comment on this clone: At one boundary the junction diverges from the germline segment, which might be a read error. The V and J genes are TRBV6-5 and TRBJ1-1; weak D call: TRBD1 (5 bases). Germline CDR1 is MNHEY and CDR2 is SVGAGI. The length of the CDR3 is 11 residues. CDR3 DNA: TGTGCCAGCAGTTACCAGGGTAGGAGTATCTTT. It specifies CASSYQGRSIF.

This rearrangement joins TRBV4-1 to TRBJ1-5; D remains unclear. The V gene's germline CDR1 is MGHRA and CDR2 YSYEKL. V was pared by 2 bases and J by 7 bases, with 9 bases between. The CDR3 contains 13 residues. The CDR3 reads CASSQQLEQPQHF. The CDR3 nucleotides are TGCGCCAGCAGCCAACAACTAGAACAGCCCCAGCATTTT.

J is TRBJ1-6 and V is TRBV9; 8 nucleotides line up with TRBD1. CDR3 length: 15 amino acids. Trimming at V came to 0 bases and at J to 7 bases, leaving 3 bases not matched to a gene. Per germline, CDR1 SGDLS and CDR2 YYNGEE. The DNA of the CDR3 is TGTGCCAGCAGCGTAGAAGGACAGGGAAATTCACCCCTCCACTTT. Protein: CASSVEGQGNSPLHF.

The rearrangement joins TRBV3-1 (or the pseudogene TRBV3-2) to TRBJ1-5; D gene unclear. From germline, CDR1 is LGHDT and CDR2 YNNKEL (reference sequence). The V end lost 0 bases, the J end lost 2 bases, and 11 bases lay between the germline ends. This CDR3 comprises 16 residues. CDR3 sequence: CASSQDWEVGNQPQHF. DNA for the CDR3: TGTGCCAGCAGCCAAGATTGGGAGGTGGGCAATCAGCCCCAGCATTTT.

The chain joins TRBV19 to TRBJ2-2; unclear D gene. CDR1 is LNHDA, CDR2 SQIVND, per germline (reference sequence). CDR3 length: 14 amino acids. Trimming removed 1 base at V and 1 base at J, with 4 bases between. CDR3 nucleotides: TGTGCCAGTAGTATAGTCAGGAACACCGGGGAGCTGTTTTTT. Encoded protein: CASSIVRNTGELFF.

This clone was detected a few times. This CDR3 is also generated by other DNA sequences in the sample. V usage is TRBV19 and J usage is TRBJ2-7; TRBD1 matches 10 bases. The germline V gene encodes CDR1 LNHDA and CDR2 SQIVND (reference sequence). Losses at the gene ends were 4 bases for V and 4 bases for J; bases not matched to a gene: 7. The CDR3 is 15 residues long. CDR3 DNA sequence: TGTGCCAGTAGTAGATCCGGGACAGGGGCGTACGAGCAGTACTTC. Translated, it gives CASSRSGTGAYEQYF.

CDR3 amino acids: CASSPEGSVYTGELFF. The DNA for the CDR3 is TGCGCCAGCAGCCCAGAAGGCAGCGTTTACACCGGGGAGCTGTTTTTT. The V gene is TRBV4-1, the J gene TRBJ2-2; D is unresolved. Trimming shortened V by 4 bases and J by 3 bases, and 15 bases separated the two germline ends. Germline values: CDR1 MGHRA, CDR2 YSYEKL. The CDR3 is 16 amino acids.